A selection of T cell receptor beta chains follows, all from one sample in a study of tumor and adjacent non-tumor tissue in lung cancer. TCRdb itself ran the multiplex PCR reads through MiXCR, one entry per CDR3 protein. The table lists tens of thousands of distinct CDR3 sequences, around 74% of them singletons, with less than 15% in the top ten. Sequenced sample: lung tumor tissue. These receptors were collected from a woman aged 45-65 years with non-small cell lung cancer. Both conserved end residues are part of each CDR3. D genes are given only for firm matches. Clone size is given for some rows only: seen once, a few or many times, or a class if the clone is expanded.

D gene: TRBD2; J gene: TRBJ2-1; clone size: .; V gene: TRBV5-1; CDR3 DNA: TGCACCAGCAGCGCCATGACTAGCGGGGATTACAATAAGCAGTTCTTC; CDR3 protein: CTSSAMTSGDYNKQFF
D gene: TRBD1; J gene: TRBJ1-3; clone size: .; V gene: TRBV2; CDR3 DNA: TGTGCCAGCAGTGAAAGGAGGACAGGCAGCTCTGGAAACACCGTATATTTT; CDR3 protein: CASSERRTGSSGNTVYF
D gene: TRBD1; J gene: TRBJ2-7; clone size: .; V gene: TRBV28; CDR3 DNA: TGTGCCAGCACTTTCCCCGGACAGGGCTACGAGGAGTACTTC; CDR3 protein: CASTFPGQGYEEYF
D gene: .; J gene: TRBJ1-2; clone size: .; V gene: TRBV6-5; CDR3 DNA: TGTGCCAGCCTGGGGGCGAATTTTGGCTACACCTTC; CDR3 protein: CASLGANFGYTF
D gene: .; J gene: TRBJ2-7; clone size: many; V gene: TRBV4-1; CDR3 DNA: TGCGCCAGCAGCCGAACAGGCTACGAGCAGTACTTC; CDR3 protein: CASSRTGYEQYF
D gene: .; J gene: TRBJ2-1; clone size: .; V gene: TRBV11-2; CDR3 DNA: TGTGCCAGCAGCCCAGGGGGGCTAGCGAGAGTAGGTGAGAAGATCTTC; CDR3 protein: CASSPGGLARVGEKIF
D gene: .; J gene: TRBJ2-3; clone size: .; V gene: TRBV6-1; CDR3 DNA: TGTGCCAGCTGTTCAACTCCGGGACAAGGAGCAGATACGCAGTATTTT; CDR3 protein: CASCSTPGQGADTQYF
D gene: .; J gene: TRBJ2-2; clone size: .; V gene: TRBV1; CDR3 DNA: TGCACGAGCAGCCAAGACGGTAGCGGGGGTGGGAGGACCGGGGAGCTGTTTTTT; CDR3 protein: CTSSQDGSGGGRTGELFF
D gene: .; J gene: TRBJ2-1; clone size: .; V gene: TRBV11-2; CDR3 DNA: TGTGCCAGCAGCATGGAGGCGGCCAATGAGCAATTCTTC; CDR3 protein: CASSMEAANEQFF
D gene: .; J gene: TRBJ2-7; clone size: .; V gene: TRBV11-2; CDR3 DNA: TGTGCTAGCAATTTAAGCTCTACAAAGCAGTACTTC; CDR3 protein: CASNLSSTKQYF
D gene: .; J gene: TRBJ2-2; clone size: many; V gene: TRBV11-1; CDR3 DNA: TGTGCCAGCAGCTTGTTTCAAGCGAACACCGGGGAGCTGTTTTTT; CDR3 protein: CASSLFQANTGELFF
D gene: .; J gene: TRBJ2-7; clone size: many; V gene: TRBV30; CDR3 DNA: TGTGCCTGGAGTGCTACTACCGACGAGCAGTACTTC; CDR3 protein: CAWSATTDEQYF
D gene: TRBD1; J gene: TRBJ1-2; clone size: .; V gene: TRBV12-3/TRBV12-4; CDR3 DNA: TGTGTCAGCAGTCGGACAGGGGGTTCTAAATATGGCTACACCTTC; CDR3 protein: CVSSRTGGSKYGYTF
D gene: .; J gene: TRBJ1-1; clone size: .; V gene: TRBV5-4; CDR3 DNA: TGTGCCAGCAGCGTGGACAGTAACACTGAAACTTTCTTT; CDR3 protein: CASSVDSNTETFF
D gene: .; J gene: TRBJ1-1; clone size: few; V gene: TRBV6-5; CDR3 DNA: TGTGCCAGCAGTTACTCCTTGAGTAGGATGGCATTCTTT; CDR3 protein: CASSYSLSRMAFF
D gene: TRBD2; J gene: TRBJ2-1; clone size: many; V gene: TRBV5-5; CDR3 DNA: TGTGCCAGCAGCCGGACTAGCGGGATGTCCAATGAGCAGTTCTTC; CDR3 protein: CASSRTSGMSNEQFF
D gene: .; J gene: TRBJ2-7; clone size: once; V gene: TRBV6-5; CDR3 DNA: TGTACCAGCTGTTACAATCGGGGGGCACACGAGCAGTACTTC; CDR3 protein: CTSCYNRGAHEQYF
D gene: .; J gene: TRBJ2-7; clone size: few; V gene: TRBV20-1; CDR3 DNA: TGCAGTGCTGAATTGACAGTGTCCTACGAGCAGTACTTC; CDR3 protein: CSAELTVSYEQYF
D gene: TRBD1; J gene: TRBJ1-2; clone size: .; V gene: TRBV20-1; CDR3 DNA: TGCAATGCTAACAGGGGTTATGGCTATGGCTACACCTTC; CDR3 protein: CNANRGYGYGYTF
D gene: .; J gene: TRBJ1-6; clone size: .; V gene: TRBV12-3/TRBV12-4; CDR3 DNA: TGTGCCAGCATACGGGCGAGCACCTATAATTCACCCCTCCACTTT; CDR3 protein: CASIRASTYNSPLHF
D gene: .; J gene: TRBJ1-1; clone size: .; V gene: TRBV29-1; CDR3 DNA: TGCATCATTGAGTGGCAGGAGGGTACTGAAGCTTTCTTT; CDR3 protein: CIIEWQEGTEAFF
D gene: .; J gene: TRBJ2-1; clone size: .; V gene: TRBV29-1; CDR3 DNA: TGCAGCGTTGAGCGGGCAGGTACCTGCAATGAGCAGTTCTTC; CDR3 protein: CSVERAGTCNEQFF
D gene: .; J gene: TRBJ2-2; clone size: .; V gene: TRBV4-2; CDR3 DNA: TGTGCCAGCAGCCAAGGTTTCCAGCGTGAGTTCACCGTGGAGCTGTTTTTT; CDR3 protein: CASSQGFQREFTVELFF